The 25 T cell receptor beta chains below were found in one sample sequenced in a study of T cells expressing NK-cell markers. TCRdb re-analyzed the 5' RACE reads; it lists each CDR3 protein once, without DNA. The table lists about 390,000 distinct CDR3 sequences. The specimen sequenced was blood T cells: a sorted CD56 or NKG2C T cell subset, CD4+ or CD8+ T cells, or bulk PBMC T cells (not recorded which). Every receptor here comes from a woman aged 45 to 65 in good health.

The rearrangement uses TRBV25-1 and TRBJ2-3; the TCRdb call, TRBD1, lacks DNA for checking. Looked up from germline, CDR1 is MGHDK and CDR2 is SYGVNS. The CDR3 extends over 16 amino acids. The CDR3 reads CASSEWGQGARDTQYF.

The chain combines TRBV2 with TRBJ2-2; without DNA, the TCRdb call of TRBD1 cannot be checked. Per the germline V gene, CDR1 is SNHLY and CDR2 is FYNNEI. The CDR3 runs to 13 residues. The CDR3 spells CASRPRGSGELFF. Supplemented by reference TRBV2 and TRBJ2-2, the full variable domain reads EPEVTQTPSHQVTQMGQEVILRCVPISNHLYFYWYRQILGQKVEFLVSFYNNEISEKSEIFDDQFSVERPDGSNFTLKIRSTKLEDSAMYFCASRPRGSGELFFGEGSRLTVL.

The chain carries TRBV12-3 or TRBV12-4 and TRBJ1-4; there is no DNA to check the TCRdb D call of TRBD1. The CDR3 is 16 amino acids. The CDR3 loop reads CASSRRPGQGGEKLFF.

The rearrangement joins TRBV29-1 to TRBJ2-1; TCRdb picks TRBD2, but there is no DNA to check that call. Germline assignment: CDR1 SQVTM and CDR2 ANQGSEA. This CDR3 is built from 17 residues. Here the CDR3 reads CSVEGLPLKGLYNEQFF.

This chain joins TRBV6-1 and TRBJ1-1; TCRdb's D call of TRBD1 is untestable without DNA. CDR3 length equals 15 residues. Germline lookup yields CDR1 MNHNS and CDR2 SASEGT. This chain's CDR3 is CASRELGRRSTEAFF.

The genes are TRBV5-1 and TRBJ1-2; without DNA, the TCRdb call of TRBD1 cannot be checked. The CDR3 spans 15 residues. Germline CDR1 and CDR2: SGHRS and YFSETQ. CDR3 residues: CASSPAQGGDYGYTF. The full variable domain, in which reference TRBV5-1 and TRBJ1-2 provide the parts outside the CDR3, is KAGVTQTPRYLIKTRGQQVTLSCSPISGHRSVSWYQQTPGQGLQFLFEYFSETQRNKGNFPGRFSGRQFSNSRSEMNVSTLELGDSALYLCASSPAQGGDYGYTFGSGTRLTVV.

The chain recombines TRBV11-2 with TRBJ2-2; TCRdb picks TRBD1, but there is no DNA to check that call. Germline V gene data show CDR1 as SGHAT and CDR2 as FQNNGV. The CDR3 consists of 15 residues. The CDR3 loop reads CASSLQGINTGELFF.

The V and J genes are TRBV11-3 and TRBJ2-5. Germline CDR1 reads SGHNT; CDR2 reads YENEEA. This CDR3 is built from 13 residues. CDR3 residues: CASSFSIQETQYF.

The rearrangement uses TRBV15 and TRBJ2-2; checking the TCRdb D call of TRBD1 is not possible without DNA. CDR1 LNHNV and CDR2 YYDKDF come from the germline V gene (reference sequence). The CDR3 has 19 amino acids. The CDR3 sequence: CATSREILGTGANTGELFF.

J is TRBJ2-7 and V is TRBV29-1; there is no DNA to check the TCRdb D call of TRBD2. The CDR3 extends over 13 amino acids. Germline V CDR1 and CDR2: SQVTM, ANQGSEA. The chain's CDR3 is CSVGGRLSYEQYF.

This chain uses TRBV5-1 with TRBJ2-5; TCRdb picks TRBD2, but there is no DNA to check that call. Germline V gene lookup returns CDR1 SGHRS and CDR2 YFSETQ. CDR3 length equals 16 residues. The CDR3 region is CASSWELAGSEETQYF. Looking up the rest from reference TRBV5-1 and TRBJ2-5 gives the full variable domain: KAGVTQTPRYLIKTRGQQVTLSCSPISGHRSVSWYQQTPGQGLQFLFEYFSETQRNKGNFPGRFSGRQFSNSRSEMNVSTLELGDSALYLCASSWELAGSEETQYFGPGTRLLVL.

The gene calls are TRBV5-1 and TRBJ2-1. Germline V lookup: CDR1 SGHRS, CDR2 YFSETQ. This CDR3 spans 15 amino acids. The CDR3 sequence is CASSLGGGSYNEQFF.

The chain employs TRBV19 and TRBJ2-4; TCRdb's D call, TRBD2, is unchecked because there is no DNA. Germline loops: CDR1 LNHDA, CDR2 SQIVND (reference sequence). CDR3 size: 14 residues. The chain's CDR3 is CASRQAGEQNIQYF.

The chain employs TRBV4-1 and TRBJ2-1; as DNA is missing, the TRBD2 call by TCRdb cannot be tested. CDR1 is MGHRA, CDR2 YSYEKL, per germline. The CDR3 has 20 residues. This CDR3 reads CASSQSWLAGGPPSYNEQFF.

The V call is TRBV20-1, the J call TRBJ1-3; TCRdb returns TRBD1, unconfirmable since there is no DNA. CDR3 length: 13 amino acids. Germline CDR1 and CDR2: DFQATT and SNEGSKA (reference sequence). CDR3 sequence: CSALRDGGNTIYF.

The rearrangement links TRBV11-2 to TRBJ2-2; TCRdb picks TRBD1, but there is no DNA to check that call. The germline V gene has CDR1 SGHAT and CDR2 FQNNGV. The CDR3 extends over 16 amino acids. The chain's CDR3 is CASSLLRDPGTGELFF. Filled out from reference TRBV11-2 and TRBJ2-2, the complete variable domain reads EAGVAQSPRYKIIEKRQSVAFWCNPISGHATLYWYQQILGQGPKLLIQFQNNGVVDDSQLPKDRFSAERLKGVDSTLKIQPAKLEDSAVYLCASSLLRDPGTGELFFGEGSRLTVL.

V gene TRBV9 combines with J gene TRBJ2-5; checking the TCRdb D call of TRBD2 is not possible without DNA. Germline V CDR1 and CDR2: SGDLS, YYNGEE. The CDR3 is made up of 16 amino acids. The CDR3 region is CASSISGTGTQETQYF.

The J gene is TRBJ2-1, the V gene TRBV24-1. Germline CDR1 KGHDR, CDR2 SFDVKD. CDR3 length: 13 residues. CDR3: CATNRRGYNEQFF.

CDR3: CASSPDGINTEAFF. This chain uses TRBV12-3 or TRBV12-4 with TRBJ1-1. The CDR3 loop spans 14 amino acids.

The rearrangement links TRBV4-1 to TRBJ2-2; there is no DNA to check the TCRdb D call of TRBD1. The length of the CDR3 is 16 residues. CDR1 is MGHRA, CDR2 YSYEKL, per germline. CDR3 protein: CASSQDDGGWTGELFF.

The V call is TRBV2, the J call TRBJ2-1; as DNA is missing, the TRBD2 call by TCRdb cannot be tested. Germline-derived CDR1 and CDR2 are SNHLY and FYNNEI. CDR3 length: 16 amino acids. This CDR3 reads CASSDSGLGSYNEQFF.

This rearrangement joins TRBV6-5 to TRBJ1-2. The germline CDR1 and CDR2 sequences are MNHEY and SVGAGI. There are 15 residues in the CDR3. The CDR3 is CASRDLGANNYGYTF.

This chain uses TRBV2 with TRBJ2-7; TCRdb names TRBD2, which stays unverified in the absence of DNA. This CDR3 spans 12 amino acids. Germline V gene lookup returns CDR1 SNHLY and CDR2 FYNNEI. CDR3 loop: CASTGGADEQYF.

The V call is TRBV5-1, the J call TRBJ2-1; TCRdb calls TRBD2, which cannot be checked without DNA. The CDR3 is made up of 17 amino acids. Germline CDR1 is SGHRS and CDR2 is YFSETQ. This CDR3 is CASSPGTSLSSYNEQFF.

The CDR3 loop is CASSDSAGSTEQYF. V is TRBV18 and J is TRBJ2-7; the D call from TCRdb, TRBD2, cannot be confirmed without DNA. The germline V gene encodes CDR1 KGHSH and CDR2 LQKENI. This CDR3 has 14 residues.